The clone carrying this TCR beta chain was recorded at least ten times. Its specificity is unknown. Time point in this sample: newly diagnosed GD, antithyroid drugs for less than 3 months. RNA extracted from PBMCs served as the sequencing template. EDTA tubes held approximately 8.8 milliliters of peripheral blood from each patient. The data are from a study of regulatory T cells in long-lasting Graves disease. iRepertoire HTBI primers and Arm-PCR of CDR3 regions built TCR beta libraries. Via MiXCR, TCRdb re-called the multiplex PCR reads, giving one row per CDR3 protein. Of roughly 380,000 distinct CDR3 sequences listed, 15% are singletons. Notes on the study in general: Only peripheral blood was studied, not thyroid tissue.

Sequenced here: peripheral blood mononuclear cells (PBMCs), sampled at new diagnosis, from a patient treated with antithyroid drugs. The receptor's source is a female donor with Graves disease.

The CDR3 DNA follows: TGTGCTAGTGGTTTGGACGGGGCAGGAGAGTTGGGGGAGACCCAGTACTTC. Amino acid sequence: CASGLDGAGELGETQYF. The chain couples TRBV12-5 to TRBJ2-5; D is tentatively TRBD1 or TRBD2 (5 bases each). Trimming cost V 1 base and J 5 bases, with 20 bases left between them. The CDR3 is 17 residues long. Germline-derived CDR1 and CDR2 are LGHNT and FRNRAP.